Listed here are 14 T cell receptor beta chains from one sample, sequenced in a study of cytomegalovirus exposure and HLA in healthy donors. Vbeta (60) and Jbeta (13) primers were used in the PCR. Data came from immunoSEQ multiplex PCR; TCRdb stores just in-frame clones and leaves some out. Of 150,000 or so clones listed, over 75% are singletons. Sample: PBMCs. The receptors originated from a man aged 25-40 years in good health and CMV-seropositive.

Here the CDR3 DNA reads TGTGCCAGCAGTGAAGGGACTAGCAGGCAGACCCAGTACTTC. Translated, it gives CASSEGTSRQTQYF. The genes are TRBV6-1 and TRBJ2-5; TRBD2 agrees at 8 bases. Germline V CDR1 and CDR2: MNHNS, SASEGT. The CDR3 contains 14 residues. V shed 1 base and J 6 bases; nucleotides not matched to a gene: 4.

The CDR3 here is CASTGDSLANYGYTF. CDR3 DNA: TGCGCCAGCACGGGTGACAGCTTGGCTAACTATGGCTACACCTTC. This chain joins TRBV5-1 and TRBJ1-2; the D gene is possibly TRBD1 (5 bases). V lost 6 bases and J 0 bases, leaving 15 bases between the germline ends. Germline V lookup: CDR1 SGHRS, CDR2 YFSETQ. CDR3 length: 15 amino acids.

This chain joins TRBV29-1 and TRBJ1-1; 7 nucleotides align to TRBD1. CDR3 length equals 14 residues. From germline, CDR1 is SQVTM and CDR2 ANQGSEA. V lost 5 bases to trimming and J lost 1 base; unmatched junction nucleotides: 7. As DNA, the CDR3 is TGCAGCGTTTCTCCACAGGGGCCGAACACTGAAGCTTTCTTT. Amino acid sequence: CSVSPQGPNTEAFF.

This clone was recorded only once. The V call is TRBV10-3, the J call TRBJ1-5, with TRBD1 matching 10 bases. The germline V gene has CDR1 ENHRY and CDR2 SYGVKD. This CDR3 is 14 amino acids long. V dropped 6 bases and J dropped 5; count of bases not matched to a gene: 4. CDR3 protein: CAIRSDRGHQPQHF. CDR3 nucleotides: TGTGCCATCAGGTCTGACAGGGGGCATCAGCCCCAGCATTTT.

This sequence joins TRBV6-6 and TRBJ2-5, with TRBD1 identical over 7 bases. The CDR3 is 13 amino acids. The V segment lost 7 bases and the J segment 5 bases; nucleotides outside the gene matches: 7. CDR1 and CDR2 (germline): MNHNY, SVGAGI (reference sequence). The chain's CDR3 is CASIHRGEETQYF. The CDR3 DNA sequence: TGTGCCAGCATCCACAGGGGTGAGGAGACCCAGTACTTC.

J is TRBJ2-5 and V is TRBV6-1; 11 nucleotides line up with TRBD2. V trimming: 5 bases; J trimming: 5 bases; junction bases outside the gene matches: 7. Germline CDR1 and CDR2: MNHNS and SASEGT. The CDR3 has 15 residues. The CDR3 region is CASSLGTSGKETQYF. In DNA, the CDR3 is TGTGCCAGCAGTTTAGGGACTAGCGGAAAGGAGACCCAGTACTTC.

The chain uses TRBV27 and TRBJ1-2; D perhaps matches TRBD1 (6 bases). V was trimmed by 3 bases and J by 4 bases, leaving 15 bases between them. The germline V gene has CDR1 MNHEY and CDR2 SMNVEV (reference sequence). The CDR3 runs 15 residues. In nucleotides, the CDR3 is TGTGCCAGCAGTTTCTCCGGACAGAACACCTATGGCTACACCTTC. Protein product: CASSFSGQNTYGYTF.

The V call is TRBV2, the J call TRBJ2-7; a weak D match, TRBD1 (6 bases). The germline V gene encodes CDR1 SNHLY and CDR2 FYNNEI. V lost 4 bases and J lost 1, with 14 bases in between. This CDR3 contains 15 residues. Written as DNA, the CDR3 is TGTGCCAGCAGTGCGCGGCAGGGGTCTTCCTACGAGCAGTACTTC. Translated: CASSARQGSSYEQYF.

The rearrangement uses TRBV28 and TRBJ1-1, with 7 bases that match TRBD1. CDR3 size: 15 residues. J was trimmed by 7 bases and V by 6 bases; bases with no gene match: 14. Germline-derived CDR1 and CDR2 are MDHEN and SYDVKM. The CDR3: CASRASQGLRDEAFF. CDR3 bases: TGTGCCAGCAGGGCCTCACAGGGGCTAAGGGATGAAGCTTTCTTT.

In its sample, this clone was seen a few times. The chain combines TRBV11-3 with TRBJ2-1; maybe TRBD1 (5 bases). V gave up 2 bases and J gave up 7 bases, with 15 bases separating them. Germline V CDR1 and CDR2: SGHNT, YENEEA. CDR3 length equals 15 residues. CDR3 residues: CASSLSTRATNEQFF. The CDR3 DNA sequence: TGTGCCAGCAGCTTATCTACCAGGGCGACAAATGAGCAGTTCTTC.

The CDR3 DNA follows: TGTGCCAGCGGCGGGGCTTACAATGAGCAGTTCTTC. Protein: CASGGAYNEQFF. The chain uses TRBV6-1 and TRBJ2-1; the D gene is possibly TRBD2 (6 bases). The CDR3 contains 12 residues. The germline gives CDR1 MNHNS, CDR2 SASEGT. V dropped 8 bases and J dropped 4 bases, with 9 bases sitting between them.

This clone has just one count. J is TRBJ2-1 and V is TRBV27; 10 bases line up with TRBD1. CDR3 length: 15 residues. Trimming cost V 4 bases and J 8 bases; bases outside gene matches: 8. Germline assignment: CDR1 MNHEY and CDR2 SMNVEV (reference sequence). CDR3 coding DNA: TGTGCCAGCAGTTGGACAGGGGGAAGTTGGGATGAGCAGTTCTTC. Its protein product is CASSWTGGSWDEQFF.

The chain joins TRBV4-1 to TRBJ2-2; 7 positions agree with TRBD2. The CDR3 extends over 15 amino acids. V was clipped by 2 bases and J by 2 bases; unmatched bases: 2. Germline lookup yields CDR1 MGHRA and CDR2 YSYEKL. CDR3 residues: CASSQPSGNTGELFF. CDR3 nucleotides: TGCGCCAGCAGCCAACCTAGCGGCAACACCGGGGAGCTGTTTTTT.

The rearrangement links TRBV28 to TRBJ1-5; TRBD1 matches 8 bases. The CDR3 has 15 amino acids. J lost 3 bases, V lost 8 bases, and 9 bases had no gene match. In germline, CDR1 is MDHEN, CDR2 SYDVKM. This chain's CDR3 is CASVPGGTFNQPQHF. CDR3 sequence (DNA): TGTGCCAGCGTTCCAGGGGGCACCTTCAATCAGCCCCAGCATTTT.